These T cell receptor beta chains were read from a single sample in a study of control samples from healthy donors and cancer patients. Assay: immunoSEQ multiplex PCR; the TCRdb copy retains only in-frame clones and omits some. The sample has approximately 88,000 clones; roughly 92% are singletons. The specimen sequenced was blood. These receptors all come from a woman in her 30s in good health. Both conserved end residues are part of each CDR3. The order of the fields is CDR3 length, D gene, V gene, J gene, CDR3 DNA, CDR3 protein. A D gene is named only where the DNA matches it firmly.

>13|.|TRBV6-6|TRBJ1-1
TGTGCCAGCAGTAGCTTAGGGCGGGGTGAAGCTTTCTTT
CASSSLGRGEAFF
>16|TRBD1|TRBV11-2|TRBJ1-2
TGTGCCAGCAGCTTAGATCTAGGGACAGGGGGACCTGGCTACACCTTC
CASSLDLGTGGPGYTF
>15|.|TRBV28|TRBJ1-3
TGTGCCAGCAGTTCCGGCAGCTTAACTGGAAACACCATATATTTT
CASSSGSLTGNTIYF
>16|TRBD2|TRBV6-5|TRBJ2-1
TGTGCCAGCAGTTACCATCTAGCGGGAGGGGTCAATGAGCAGTTCTTC
CASSYHLAGGVNEQFF
>14|.|TRBV6-5|TRBJ1-5
TGTGCCAGCAGTTATATGGGACCCAATCAGCCCCAGCATTTT
CASSYMGPNQPQHF
>15|.|TRBV18|TRBJ2-7
TGTGCCAGCTCACTTAATTCGGACAGTGCCTACGAGCAGTACTTC
CASSLNSDSAYEQYF
>13|.|TRBV12-3/TRBV12-4|TRBJ2-7
TGTGCCAGCAGTTTAGCAGTCTCCTACGAGCAGTACTTC
CASSLAVSYEQYF
>12|TRBD2|TRBV12-3/TRBV12-4|TRBJ2-1
TGTGCCAGCAGTACTAGCGGGAGTGAGCAGTTCTTC
CASSTSGSEQFF
>14|.|TRBV27|TRBJ1-1
TGTGCCAGCAGTCTCGACAGGATGAACACTGAAGCTTTCTTT
CASSLDRMNTEAFF
>13|TRBD1|TRBV30|TRBJ1-2
TGTGCCTGGACCGAACAGGGGAACTATGGCTACACCTTC
CAWTEQGNYGYTF
>14|TRBD1|TRBV24-1|TRBJ2-2
TGTGCCACTCAGGAGACAGGGGACACCGGGGAGCTGTTTTTT
CATQETGDTGELFF
>14|TRBD1|TRBV11-2|TRBJ1-2
TGTGCCAGCAGCTTAGAGGGGGACAGGGGGGGCTACACCTTC
CASSLEGDRGGYTF
>13|.|TRBV11-2|TRBJ1-1
TGTGCCAGCAGCTTGCCAGTGAACACTGAAGCTTTCTTT
CASSLPVNTEAFF
>12|.|TRBV5-1|TRBJ2-5
TGCGCCAGCAGCTACCAAGAAGAGACCCAGTACTTC
CASSYQEETQYF
>14|.|TRBV6-1|TRBJ2-5
TGTGCCAGCAGTGAGATGCCCGGGGCAGAGACCCAGTACTTC
CASSEMPGAETQYF
>16|TRBD2|TRBV9|TRBJ2-7
TGTGCCAGCAGCGTAGCTGGGGCGGGAGTACGCCACGAGCAGTACTTC
CASSVAGAGVRHEQYF
>15|.|TRBV5-8|TRBJ2-1
TGTGCCAGCAGCCTCGGAGCAGGAAGATACAATGAGCAGTTCTTC
CASSLGAGRYNEQFF
>15|TRBD1|TRBV2|TRBJ1-4
TGTGCCAGCAGCGCCCAGGGGACAGGGGGTGAAAAACTGTTTTTT
CASSAQGTGGEKLFF
>14|TRBD1|TRBV5-1|TRBJ1-2
TGCGCCAGCAGCTCGGGACAGGCCACAAAGGGCTACACCTTC
CASSSGQATKGYTF
>13|.|TRBV11-3|TRBJ1-3
TGTGCCAGCAGCTTCGGGACGGCGGACACCATATATTTT
CASSFGTADTIYF
>16|TRBD1|TRBV14|TRBJ1-1
TGTGCCAGCAGCCGAGGGGGACAGAGGATGAACACTGAAGCTTTCTTT
CASSRGGQRMNTEAFF
>11|.|TRBV5-1|TRBJ1-1
TGCGCCAGCCGAGGGGAAACTGAAGCTTTCTTT
CASRGETEAFF
>13|.|TRBV3-1/TRBV3-2|TRBJ1-2
TGTGCCAGCAGCCAAACACTTACTTATGGCTACACCTTC
CASSQTLTYGYTF
>14|.|TRBV5-4|TRBJ2-5
TGTGCCAGCAGCTTCCAGGGGGGTGGAGAGACCCAGTACTTC
CASSFQGGGETQYF
>15|.|TRBV5-1|TRBJ1-1
TGCGCCAGCAGCCCTCAGTCAGCGTCGAACACTGAAGCTTTCTTT
CASSPQSASNTEAFF
>16|TRBD2|TRBV6-2/TRBV6-3|TRBJ2-3
TGTGCCAGCAGTTACCCGCGGACTAGCGGGAGGAATACGCAGTATTTT
CASSYPRTSGRNTQYF
>13|.|TRBV5-4|TRBJ1-2
TGTGCCAGCAGCTTGGAGAGGGGCGGTGGCTACACCTTC
CASSLERGGGYTF
>15|.|TRBV5-1|TRBJ1-5
TGCGCCAGCAGCCGGGAAACAGGGTCGGGCCAGCCCCAGCATTTT
CASSRETGSGQPQHF
>15|TRBD1|TRBV6-5|TRBJ1-6
TGTGCCAGCAGAAACCCTGACAGGGAAAGGTCACCCCTCCACTTT
CASRNPDRERSPLHF
>15|TRBD1|TRBV9|TRBJ2-7
TGTGCCAGCAGCGGCGGGACAGGGGAAATCCTCGAGCAGTACTTC
CASSGGTGEILEQYF
>14|.|TRBV18|TRBJ2-7
TGTGCCAGCTCACCCCCCGACTCAGCCTACGAGCAGTACTTC
CASSPPDSAYEQYF
>15|.|TRBV11-1|TRBJ2-1
TGTGCCAGCAGCTTAGCTGGCTCCTCCTACAATGAGCAGTTCTTC
CASSLAGSSYNEQFF
>15|TRBD2|TRBV7-3|TRBJ2-1
TGTGCCAGCAGCTTCTCCGGGGGGACCTACAATGAGCAGTTCTTC
CASSFSGGTYNEQFF
>16|.|TRBV21-1|TRBJ2-1
TGTGCCAGCAGCAAAGTGCAGCGAAGCTCCTACAATGAGCAGTTCTTC
CASSKVQRSSYNEQFF
>13|.|TRBV10-1|TRBJ1-1
TGCGCCAGCAGTGAAGGGGGTTCGGCTGAAGCTTTCTTT
CASSEGGSAEAFF
>12|.|TRBV30|TRBJ1-1
TGTGCCTGGAGGGGAATGAACACTGAAGCTTTCTTT
CAWRGMNTEAFF
>15|TRBD1|TRBV27|TRBJ1-3
TGTGCCAGCAGTTTGGAGGGGGCGGCTGGAAACACCATATATTTT
CASSLEGAAGNTIYF
>13|.|TRBV29-1|TRBJ1-3
TGCAGCGTTGTGACGAGCTCTGGAAACACCATATATTTT
CSVVTSSGNTIYF
>14|.|TRBV5-5|TRBJ2-1
TGTGCCAGCGTAGCTAACAGGGCCTACAATGAGCAGTTCTTC
CASVANRAYNEQFF
>12|.|TRBV28|TRBJ1-2
TGTGCCAGCAGCACCCGATTATATGGCTACACCTTC
CASSTRLYGYTF
>12|.|TRBV7-8|TRBJ2-3
TGTGCCAGCAGCCGAGGGGGAGATACGCAGTATTTT
CASSRGGDTQYF
>13|TRBD2|TRBV19|TRBJ2-7
TGTGCCAGTAGTAGCGGGAGAGTCTACGAGCAGTACTTC
CASSSGRVYEQYF
>12|.|TRBV19|TRBJ1-1
TGTGCCAGTAAGCAAGGGCTCACTGAAGCTTTCTTT
CASKQGLTEAFF
>12|.|TRBV7-9|TRBJ1-2
TGTGCCAGCAGCTTAATCACCACTGGCTACACCTTC
CASSLITTGYTF
>14|.|TRBV6-5|TRBJ1-1
TGTGCCAGCATCAAAGGGGGTGCTGACACTGAAGCTTTCTTT
CASIKGGADTEAFF
>13|.|TRBV14|TRBJ1-1
TGTGCCAGCAGCCGGGACATCTCCTTTGAAGCTTTCTTT
CASSRDISFEAFF
>15|.|TRBV11-2|TRBJ1-1
TGTGCCAGCAGCTTAGTGTCAGGGGCCAGGACTGAAGCTTTCTTT
CASSLVSGARTEAFF
>17|TRBD2|TRBV2|TRBJ2-3
TGTGCCAGCAGTCCCCGACTAGCGGGGGGGCCCACAGATACGCAGTATTTT
CASSPRLAGGPTDTQYF